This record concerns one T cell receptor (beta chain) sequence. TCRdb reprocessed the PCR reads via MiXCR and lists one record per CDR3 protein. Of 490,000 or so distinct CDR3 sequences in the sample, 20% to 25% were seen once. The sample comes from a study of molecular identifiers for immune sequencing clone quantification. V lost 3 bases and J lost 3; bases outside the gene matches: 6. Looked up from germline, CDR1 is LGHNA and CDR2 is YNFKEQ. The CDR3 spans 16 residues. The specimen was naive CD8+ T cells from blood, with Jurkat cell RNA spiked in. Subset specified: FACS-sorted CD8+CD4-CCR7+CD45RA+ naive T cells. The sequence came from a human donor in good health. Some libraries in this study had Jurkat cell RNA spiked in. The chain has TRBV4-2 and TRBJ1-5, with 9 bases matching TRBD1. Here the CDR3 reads CASSHLQGALNQPQHF. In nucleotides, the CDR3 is TGTGCCAGCAGCCACCTACAGGGGGCCCTCAATCAGCCCCAGCATTTT.